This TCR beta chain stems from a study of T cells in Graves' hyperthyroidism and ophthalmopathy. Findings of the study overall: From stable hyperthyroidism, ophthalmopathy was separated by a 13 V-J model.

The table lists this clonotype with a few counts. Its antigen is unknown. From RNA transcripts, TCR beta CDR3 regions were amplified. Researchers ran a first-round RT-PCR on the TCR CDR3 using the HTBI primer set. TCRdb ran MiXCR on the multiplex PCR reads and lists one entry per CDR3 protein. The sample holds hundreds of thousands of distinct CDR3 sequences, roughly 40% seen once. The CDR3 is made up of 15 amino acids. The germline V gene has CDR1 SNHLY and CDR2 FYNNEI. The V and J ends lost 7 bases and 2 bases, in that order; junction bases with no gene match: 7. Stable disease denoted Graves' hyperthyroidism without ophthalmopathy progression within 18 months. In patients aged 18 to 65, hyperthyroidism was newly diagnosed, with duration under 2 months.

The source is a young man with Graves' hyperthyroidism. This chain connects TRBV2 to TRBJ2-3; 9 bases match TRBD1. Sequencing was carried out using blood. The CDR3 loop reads CASNPGQGVTDTQYF. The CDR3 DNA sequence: TGTGCCAGCAACCCGGGACAGGGTGTCACAGATACGCAGTATTTT.